This TCR beta chain was captured by sequencing in a study of T cell changes during pregnancy in multiple sclerosis. Method: immunoSEQ multiplex PCR; TCRdb's copy keeps in-frame clones and lacks some. The repertoire holds roughly 110,000 clones, about 90% seen once, with around 1.5% in the top ten. The germline gives CDR1 MNHNS, CDR2 SASEGT. Trimming at V came to 2 bases and at J to 6 bases, leaving 10 bases not matched to a gene. The CDR3 has 16 amino acids. Here the sequenced sample was peripheral blood, taken after pregnancy. The receptor comes from a female donor with multiple sclerosis, enrolled in a pregnancy study. This chain connects TRBV6-1 to TRBJ2-7; TRBD1 aligns across 10 bases. The CDR3 loop reads CASSELPRQGAGEQYF. The DNA of the CDR3 is TGTGCCAGCAGTGAATTGCCCCGACAGGGGGCAGGCGAGCAGTACTTC.